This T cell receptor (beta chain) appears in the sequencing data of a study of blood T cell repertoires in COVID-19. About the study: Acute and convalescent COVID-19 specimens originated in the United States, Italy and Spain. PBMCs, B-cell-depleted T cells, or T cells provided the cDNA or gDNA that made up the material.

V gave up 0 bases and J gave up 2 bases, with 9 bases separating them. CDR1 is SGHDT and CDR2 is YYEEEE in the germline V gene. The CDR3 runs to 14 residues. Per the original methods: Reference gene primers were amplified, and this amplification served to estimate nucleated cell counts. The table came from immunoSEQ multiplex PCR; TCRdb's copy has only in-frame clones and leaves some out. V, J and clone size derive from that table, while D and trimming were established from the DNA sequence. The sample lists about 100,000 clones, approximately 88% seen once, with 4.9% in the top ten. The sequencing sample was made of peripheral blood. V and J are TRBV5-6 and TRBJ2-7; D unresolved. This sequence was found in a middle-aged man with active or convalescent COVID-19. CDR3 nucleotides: TGTGCCAGCAGCTTGGGGCAGTCAACCTACGAGCAGTACTTC. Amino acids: CASSLGQSTYEQYF.